The entry below describes one T cell receptor beta chain. This entry belongs to a study of blood T cell repertoires in COVID-19. Across the study: Both acute and convalescent COVID-19 samples were obtained from the United States, Italy and Spain. T cells, B-cell-depleted T cells, or PBMCs supplied cDNA or gDNA.

As originally analysed: Estimated nucleated cell counts came from reference gene primer amplification. Clones were read by immunoSEQ multiplex PCR, and TCRdb kept only the in-frame ones, dropping some. Clone size and V and J calls were adopted from that table, with D and trimming inferred from the DNA. Seen here are roughly 500,000 clones, approximately 83% observed once, and the top ten hold approximately 2.9%. The receptor was isolated from a human donor in a cohort sampled during active COVID-19. Sequencing was performed on peripheral blood.

The CDR3 spells CASTPVRTTGMYGGYTF. The CDR3 bases are TGTGCCAGCACCCCGGTGAGGACGACAGGGATGTATGGGGGCTACACCTTC. The V and J genes are TRBV6-2 or TRBV6-3 and TRBJ1-2, with 7 bases matching TRBD1. This CDR3 comprises 17 residues. Germline V gene sequence: CDR1 MNHEY, CDR2 SVGEGT. The V segment lost 7 bases and the J segment 8 bases; nucleotides outside the gene matches: 22.